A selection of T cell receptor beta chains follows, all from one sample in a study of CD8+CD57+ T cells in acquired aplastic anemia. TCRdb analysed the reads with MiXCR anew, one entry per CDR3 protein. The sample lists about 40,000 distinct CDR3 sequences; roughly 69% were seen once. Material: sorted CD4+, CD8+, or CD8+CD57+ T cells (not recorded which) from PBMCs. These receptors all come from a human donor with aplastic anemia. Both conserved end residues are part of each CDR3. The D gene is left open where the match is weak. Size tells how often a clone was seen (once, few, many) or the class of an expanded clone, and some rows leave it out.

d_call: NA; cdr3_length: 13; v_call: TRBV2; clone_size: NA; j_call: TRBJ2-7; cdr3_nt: TGTGCCAGCACCATTCAGAGCTCCTACGAGCTGTACTTC; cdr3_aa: CASTIQSSYELYF
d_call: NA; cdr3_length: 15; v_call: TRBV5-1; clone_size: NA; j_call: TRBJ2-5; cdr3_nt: TGCGCCAGCAGCTTCGGCGGGGTGAGGCGAGAGACCCAGTACTTC; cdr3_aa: CASSFGGVRRETQYF
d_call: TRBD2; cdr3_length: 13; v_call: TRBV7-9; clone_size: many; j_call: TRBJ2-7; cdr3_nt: TGTGCCAGCAGCCCGGGGACTAGGGATGAGCAGTACTTC; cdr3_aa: CASSPGTRDEQYF
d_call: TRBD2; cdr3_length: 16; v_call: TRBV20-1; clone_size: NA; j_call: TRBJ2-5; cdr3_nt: TGCAGTGCTAGAGGGGATAGCGGGGGGGCCCAAGAGACCCAGTACTTC; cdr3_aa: CSARGDSGGAQETQYF
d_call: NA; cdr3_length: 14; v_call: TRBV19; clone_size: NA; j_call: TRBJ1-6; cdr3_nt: TGTGCCAGTAGCCGGGACGGGTCAGGTTCACCCCTCCACTTT; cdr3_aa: CASSRDGSGSPLHF
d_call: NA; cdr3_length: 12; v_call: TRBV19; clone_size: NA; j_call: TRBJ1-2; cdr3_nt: TGTGCCACCTCCGGGACCAACTATGGCTACACCTTC; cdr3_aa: CATSGTNYGYTF
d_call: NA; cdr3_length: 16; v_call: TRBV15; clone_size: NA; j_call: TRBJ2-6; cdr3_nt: TGTGCCACCAGCAGAGATATCGGCTCTGGGGCCAACGTCCTGACTTTC; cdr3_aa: CATSRDIGSGANVLTF
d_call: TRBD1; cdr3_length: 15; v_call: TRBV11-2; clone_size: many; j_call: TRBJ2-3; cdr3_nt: TGTGCCAGCAGCTTAGGACAGGGGGAGTCAGATACGCAGTATTTT; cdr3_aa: CASSLGQGESDTQYF
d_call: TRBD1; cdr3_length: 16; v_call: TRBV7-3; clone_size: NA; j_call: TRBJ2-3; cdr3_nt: TGTGCCAGCAGCTCGACAGGGGGGGGGAGCACAGATACGCAGTATTTT; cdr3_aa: CASSSTGGGSTDTQYF
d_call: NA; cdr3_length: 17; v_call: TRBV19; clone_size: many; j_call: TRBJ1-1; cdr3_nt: TGTGCCAGTAGTATAGATGGGGATCTTCGCGGGAACACTGAAGCTTTCTTT; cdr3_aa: CASSIDGDLRGNTEAFF
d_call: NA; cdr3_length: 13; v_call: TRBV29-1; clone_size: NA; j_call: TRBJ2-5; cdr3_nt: TGCAGCGTTGAGCGGGACAATGGAGGGACCCAGTACTTC; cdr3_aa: CSVERDNGGTQYF
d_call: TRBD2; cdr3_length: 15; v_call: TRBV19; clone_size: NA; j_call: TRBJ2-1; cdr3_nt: TGTGCCAGTAGTATAAGCGGGGGGGCCTACAATGAGCAGTTCTTC; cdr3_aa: CASSISGGAYNEQFF
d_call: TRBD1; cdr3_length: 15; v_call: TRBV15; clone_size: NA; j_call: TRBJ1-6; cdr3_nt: TGTGCCACCAGCAGAGGACAGGGAGTGGAATCACCCCCCCACTTT; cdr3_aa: CATSRGQGVESPPHF
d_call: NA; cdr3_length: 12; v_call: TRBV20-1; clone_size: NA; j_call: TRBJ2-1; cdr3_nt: TGCAGTGCAAACCAGGGGGGAGCAGAGCAGTTCTTC; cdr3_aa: CSANQGGAEQFF
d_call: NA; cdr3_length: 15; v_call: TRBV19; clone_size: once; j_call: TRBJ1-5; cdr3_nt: TGTGCCAGTATCGTGCATTGGGGGGAAGGACAGCCCCAGCATTTT; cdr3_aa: CASIVHWGEGQPQHF
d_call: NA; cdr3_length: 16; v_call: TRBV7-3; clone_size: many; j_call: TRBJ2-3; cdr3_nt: TGTGCCAGCAGCTCAGCTGGGACAAGTGACACAGATACGCAGTATTTT; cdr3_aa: CASSSAGTSDTDTQYF
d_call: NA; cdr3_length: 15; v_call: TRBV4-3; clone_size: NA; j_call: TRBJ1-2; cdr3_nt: TGCGCCAGCAGCCAAGAGTGGGGAGATAACTATGGCTACACCTTC; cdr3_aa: CASSQEWGDNYGYTF
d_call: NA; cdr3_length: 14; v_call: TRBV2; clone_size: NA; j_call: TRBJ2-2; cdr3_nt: TGTGCCAGTGTGGGGGCCCTCGGCCCCGGGGAGCTGTTTTTT; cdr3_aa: CASVGALGPGELFF
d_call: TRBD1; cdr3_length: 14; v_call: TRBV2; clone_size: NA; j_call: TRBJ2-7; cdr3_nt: TGTGCCAGCAGTGTACAGGGGCACTCCTACGAGCAGTACTTC; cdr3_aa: CASSVQGHSYEQYF
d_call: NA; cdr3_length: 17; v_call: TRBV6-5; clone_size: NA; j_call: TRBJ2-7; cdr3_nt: TGTGCCAGCGGTTACTCGATAGGGGCACCGGCCACCTACGAGCAGTACTTC; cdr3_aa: CASGYSIGAPATYEQYF
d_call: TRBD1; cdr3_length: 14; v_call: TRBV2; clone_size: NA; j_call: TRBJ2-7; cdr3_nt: TGTGCCAGCACGGTCCCGGGACAGTTCGACGAGCAGTACTTC; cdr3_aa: CASTVPGQFDEQYF
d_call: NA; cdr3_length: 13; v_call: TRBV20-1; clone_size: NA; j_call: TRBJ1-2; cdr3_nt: TGCAGTGCTAGTGGGGGCATCGGCTATGGCTACACCTTC; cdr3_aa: CSASGGIGYGYTF
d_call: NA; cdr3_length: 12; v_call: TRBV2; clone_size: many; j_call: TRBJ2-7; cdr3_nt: TGTGCCAGCAGCCGAAGCGTCTACGAGCAGTACTTC; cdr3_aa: CASSRSVYEQYF
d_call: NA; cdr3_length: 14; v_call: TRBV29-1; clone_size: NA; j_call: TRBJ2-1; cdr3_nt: TGCAGCGTTCTCCGGGGGCCATCCTACAATGAGCAGTTCTTC; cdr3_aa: CSVLRGPSYNEQFF
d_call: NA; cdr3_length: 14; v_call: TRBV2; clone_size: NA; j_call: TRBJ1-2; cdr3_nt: TGTGCCAGCAGTGAAGACCCCGGGAGCTATGGCTACACCTTC; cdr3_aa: CASSEDPGSYGYTF
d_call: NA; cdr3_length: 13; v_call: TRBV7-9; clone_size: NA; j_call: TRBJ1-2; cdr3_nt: TGTGCCAGCAGCCACCAAGCTAACTATGGCTACACCTTC; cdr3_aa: CASSHQANYGYTF
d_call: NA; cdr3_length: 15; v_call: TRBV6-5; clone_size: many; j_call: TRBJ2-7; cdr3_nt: TGTGCCAGCAGGATTACTCAGGTTTTCTCCTACGAGCAGTACTTC; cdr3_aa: CASRITQVFSYEQYF
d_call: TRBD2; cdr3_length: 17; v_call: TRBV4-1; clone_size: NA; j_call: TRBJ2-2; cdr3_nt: TGCGCCAGCAGCCAAGGACTAGCGGGGGATGTACCCGGGGAGCTGTTTTTT; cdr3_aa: CASSQGLAGDVPGELFF
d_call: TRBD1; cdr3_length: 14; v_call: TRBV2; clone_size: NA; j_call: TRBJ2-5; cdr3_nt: TGTGCCAGCAGGATGGACAGGGGGCCTGAGACCCAGTACTTC; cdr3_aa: CASRMDRGPETQYF
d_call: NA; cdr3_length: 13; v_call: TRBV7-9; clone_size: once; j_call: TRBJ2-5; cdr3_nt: TGTGCCAGCAGCCTTACCCGGGGAGAGACCCAGTACTTC; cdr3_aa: CASSLTRGETQYF
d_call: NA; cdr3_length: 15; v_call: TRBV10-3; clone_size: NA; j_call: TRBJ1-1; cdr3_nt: TGTGCCATCAGCTCAGGGCCCGGGAGGGGCACTGAAGCTTTCTTT; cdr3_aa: CAISSGPGRGTEAFF
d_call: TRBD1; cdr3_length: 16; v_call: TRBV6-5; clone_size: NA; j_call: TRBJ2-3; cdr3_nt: TGTGCCAGCAGTTTACTGGGGACAGGAGACACAGATACGCAGTATTTT; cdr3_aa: CASSLLGTGDTDTQYF
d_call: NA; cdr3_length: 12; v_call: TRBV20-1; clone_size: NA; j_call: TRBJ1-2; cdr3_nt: TGCAGTGCTGGCCTGAGTTCTCGAGGCTACACCTTC; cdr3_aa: CSAGLSSRGYTF
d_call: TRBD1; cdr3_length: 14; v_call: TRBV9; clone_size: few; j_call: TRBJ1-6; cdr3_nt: TGTGCCAGCAGCGTAGGACAGGGGAATTCACCCCTCCACTTT; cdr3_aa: CASSVGQGNSPLHF
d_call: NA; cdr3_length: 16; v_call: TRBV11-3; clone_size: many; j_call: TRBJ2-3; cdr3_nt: TGTGCCAGCAGCTCCCGGGGCCGGGGGAGCACAGATACGCAGTATTTT; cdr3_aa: CASSSRGRGSTDTQYF
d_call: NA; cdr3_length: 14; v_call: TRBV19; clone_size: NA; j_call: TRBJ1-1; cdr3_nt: TGTGCCAGTAGACTCGGACACCCGAACACTGAAGCTTTCTTT; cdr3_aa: CASRLGHPNTEAFF
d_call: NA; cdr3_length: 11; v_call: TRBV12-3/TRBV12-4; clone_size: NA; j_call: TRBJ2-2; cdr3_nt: TGTGCCAGCAGTCGGAGCGGGGAGCTGTTTTTT; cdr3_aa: CASSRSGELFF